Shown below are 2 T cell receptor beta chains from a single sample sequenced in a study of blood T cells in healthy people across ages. Using a J-beta primer mix together with a sample-barcoded 5' primer, a second PCR was run for roughly 6 to 12 cycles. TCRdb independently ran MiXCR on the 5' RACE reads; one entry per CDR3 protein. The repertoire holds more than 1,000,000 distinct CDR3 sequences, with under 30% as singletons. These data also featured in a second study, about T cells of mothers and their children.

What was sequenced was blood. The receptors were gathered from a girl aged 2-10 years in good health.

This chain uses TRBV7-9 with TRBJ2-3; tentatively, D is TRBD1 (7 bases). V was trimmed by 0 bases and J by 5 bases, leaving 24 bases between them. Per the germline V gene, CDR1 is SEHNR and CDR2 is FQNEAQ (reference sequence). The CDR3 sequence is 19 residues long. Written as DNA, the CDR3 is TGTGCCAGCAGCTTAGCGAGAGGAGTAGCAGGGGGGCCAAGAGATACGCAGTATTTT. It encodes CASSLARGVAGGPRDTQYF. The entire variable domain, with the rest obtained from reference TRBV7-9 and TRBJ2-3, is as follows: DTGVSQNPRHKITKRGQNVTFRCDPISEHNRLYWYRQTLGQGPEFLTYFQNEAQLEKSRLLSDRFSAERPKGSFSTLEIQRTEQGDSAMYLCASSLARGVAGGPRDTQYFGPGTRLTVL.

This rearrangement joins TRBV20-1 to TRBJ1-5; D gene uncertain. The V gene's germline CDR1 is DFQATT and CDR2 SNEGSKA (reference sequence). Trimming took off 5 bases at V and 2 bases at J, with 13 bases between the two ends. CDR3 size: 14 residues. DNA of the CDR3: TGCAGTGCTTACGCGGGTTGGGGCAATCAGCCCCAGCATTTT. Its translation is CSAYAGWGNQPQHF.